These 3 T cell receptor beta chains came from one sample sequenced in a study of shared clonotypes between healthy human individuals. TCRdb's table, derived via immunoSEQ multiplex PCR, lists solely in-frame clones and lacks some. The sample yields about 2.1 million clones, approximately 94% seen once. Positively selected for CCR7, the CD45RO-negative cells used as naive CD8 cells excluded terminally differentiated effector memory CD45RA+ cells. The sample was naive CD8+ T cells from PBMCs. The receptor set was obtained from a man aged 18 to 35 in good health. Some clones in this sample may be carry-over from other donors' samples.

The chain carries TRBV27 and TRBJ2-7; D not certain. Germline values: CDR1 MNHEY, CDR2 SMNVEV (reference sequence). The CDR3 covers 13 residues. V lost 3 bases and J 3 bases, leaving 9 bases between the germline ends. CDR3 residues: CASSFGSIYEQYF. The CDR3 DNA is TGTGCCAGCAGTTTTGGCTCGATCTACGAGCAGTACTTC.

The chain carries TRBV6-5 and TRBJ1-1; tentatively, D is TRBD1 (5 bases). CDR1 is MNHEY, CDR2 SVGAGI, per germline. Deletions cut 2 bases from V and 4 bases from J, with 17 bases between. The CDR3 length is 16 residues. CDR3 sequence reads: CASSYRLGGDRTEAFF. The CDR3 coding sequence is TGTGCCAGCAGTTACCGCCTCGGGGGTGATCGCACTGAAGCTTTCTTT.

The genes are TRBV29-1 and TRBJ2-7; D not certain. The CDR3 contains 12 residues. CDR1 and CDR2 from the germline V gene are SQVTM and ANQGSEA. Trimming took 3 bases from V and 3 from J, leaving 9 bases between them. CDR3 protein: CSVELQIYEQYF. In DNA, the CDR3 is TGCAGCGTTGAGTTGCAGATCTACGAGCAGTACTTC.